This T cell receptor beta chain comes out of a study of blood T cells in healthy people across ages. General study points: Measured against age, TCR beta diversity per million T cells decreased in a roughly linear manner.

Germline V gives CDR1 MNHEY, CDR2 SMNVEV (reference sequence). The CDR3 length is 14 residues. V was clipped by 5 bases and J by 5 bases, with 14 bases between them. This clonotype has more than one count but fewer than ten. The antigen is not known. A sample-barcoded 5' primer and a J-beta primer mix were used in a second PCR of about 7 to 12 cycles. Every single cDNA molecule received a tag from a template-switch adaptor with 12 random nucleotides. From the 5' RACE reads, TCRdb called clonotypes with MiXCR, one entry per CDR3 protein. The sample includes about 1.6 million distinct CDR3 sequences, 30% to 40% of them seen just once.

The chain links TRBV27 to TRBJ2-3; possible D gene TRBD2, 6 bases. The material sequenced was blood. The clonotype comes from a woman in her thirties in good health. The DNA for the CDR3 is TGTGCCAGCAGTCTCGACCGACTAGTAGATACGCAGTATTTT. Translated, it gives CASSLDRLVDTQYF.